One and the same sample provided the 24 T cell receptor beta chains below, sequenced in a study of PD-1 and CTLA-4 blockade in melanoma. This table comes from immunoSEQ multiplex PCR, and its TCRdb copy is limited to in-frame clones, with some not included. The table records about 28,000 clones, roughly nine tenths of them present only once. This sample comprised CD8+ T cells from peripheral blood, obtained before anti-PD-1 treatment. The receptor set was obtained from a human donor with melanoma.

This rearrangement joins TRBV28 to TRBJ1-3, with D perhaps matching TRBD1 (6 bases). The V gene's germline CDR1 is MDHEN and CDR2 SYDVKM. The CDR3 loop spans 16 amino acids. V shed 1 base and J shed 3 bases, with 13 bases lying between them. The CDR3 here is CASSLSLGGGGNTIYF. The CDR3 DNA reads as TGTGCCAGCAGTTTATCCCTAGGGGGAGGTGGAAACACCATATATTTT.

The CDR3 coding sequence is TGTGCCAGCTCACCACCGGACTCCCCAGGGGATGAGCAGTTCTTC. Protein sequence: CASSPPDSPGDEQFF. This chain uses TRBV18 with TRBJ2-1; maybe TRBD1 (6 bases). V was shortened by 0 bases and J by 8 bases, with 14 bases between the two germline ends. From germline, CDR1 is KGHSH and CDR2 LQKENI. The CDR3 runs to 15 residues.

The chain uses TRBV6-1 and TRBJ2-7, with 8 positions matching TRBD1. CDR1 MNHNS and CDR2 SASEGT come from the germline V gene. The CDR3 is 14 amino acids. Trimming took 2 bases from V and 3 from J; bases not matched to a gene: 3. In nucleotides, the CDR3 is TGTGCCAGCAGTGAACGGACAGGGCACTACGAGCAGTACTTC. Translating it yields CASSERTGHYEQYF.

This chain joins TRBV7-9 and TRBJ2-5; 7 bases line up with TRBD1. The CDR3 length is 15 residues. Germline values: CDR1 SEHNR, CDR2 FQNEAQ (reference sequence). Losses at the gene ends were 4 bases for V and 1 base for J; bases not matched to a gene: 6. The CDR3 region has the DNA TGTGCCAGCAGCTCGGACAGGTTATCCCAAGAGACCCAGTACTTC. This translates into CASSSDRLSQETQYF.

This CDR3 reads CASSLGNEQFF. Here the CDR3 DNA reads TGTGCCAGCAGCTTAGGGAATGAGCAGTTCTTC. V usage is TRBV5-8 and J usage is TRBJ2-1; D is unclear. The V and J ends lost 2 bases and 7 bases respectively, with 4 bases between them. The V gene's germline CDR1 is SGHTS and CDR2 YDEGEE. The CDR3 contains 11 residues.

DNA of the CDR3: TGTGCCACCAGCAGAGGCGGGGAAACAGATACGCAGTATTTT. It translates to CATSRGGETDTQYF. This chain links TRBV15 with TRBJ2-3, with TRBD2 as a possible D gene (6 bases). The ends were cut back, 1 base at V and 3 bases at J, with 8 bases in the middle. Per the germline V gene, CDR1 is LNHNV and CDR2 is YYDKDF (reference sequence). The CDR3 consists of 14 residues.

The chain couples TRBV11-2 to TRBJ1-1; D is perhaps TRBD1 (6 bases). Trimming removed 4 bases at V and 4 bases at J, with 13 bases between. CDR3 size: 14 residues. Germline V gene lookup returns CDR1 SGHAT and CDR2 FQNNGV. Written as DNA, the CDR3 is TGTGCCAGCAGCTCGACCGGAGGGGGCACTGAAGCTTTCTTT. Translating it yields CASSSTGGGTEAFF.

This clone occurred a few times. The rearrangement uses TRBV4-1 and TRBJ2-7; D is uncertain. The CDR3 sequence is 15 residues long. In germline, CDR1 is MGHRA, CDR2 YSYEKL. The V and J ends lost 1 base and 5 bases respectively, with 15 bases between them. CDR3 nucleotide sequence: TGCGCCAGCAGCCAAGGTTCTTCGGTGATCGACGAGCAGTACTTC. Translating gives CASSQGSSVIDEQYF.

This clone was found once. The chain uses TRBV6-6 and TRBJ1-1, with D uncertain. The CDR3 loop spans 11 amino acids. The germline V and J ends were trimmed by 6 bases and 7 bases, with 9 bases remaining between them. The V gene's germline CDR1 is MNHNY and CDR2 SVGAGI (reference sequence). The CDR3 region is CASSNSLEAFF. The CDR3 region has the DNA TGTGCCAGCAGCAACTCCCTTGAAGCTTTCTTT.

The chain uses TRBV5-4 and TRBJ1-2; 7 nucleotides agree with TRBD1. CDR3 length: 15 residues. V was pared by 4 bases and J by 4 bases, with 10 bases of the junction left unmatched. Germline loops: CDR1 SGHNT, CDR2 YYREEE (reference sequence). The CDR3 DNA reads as TGTGCCAGCAGCGTTGGGGACAGAGATATCTATGGCTACACCTTC. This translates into CASSVGDRDIYGYTF.

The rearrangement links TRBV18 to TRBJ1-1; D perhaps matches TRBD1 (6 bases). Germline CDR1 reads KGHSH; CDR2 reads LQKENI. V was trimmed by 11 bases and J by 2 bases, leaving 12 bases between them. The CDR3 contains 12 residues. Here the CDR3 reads CAGGLDNTEAFF. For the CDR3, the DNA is TGTGCCGGGGGGCTGGATAACACTGAAGCTTTCTTT.

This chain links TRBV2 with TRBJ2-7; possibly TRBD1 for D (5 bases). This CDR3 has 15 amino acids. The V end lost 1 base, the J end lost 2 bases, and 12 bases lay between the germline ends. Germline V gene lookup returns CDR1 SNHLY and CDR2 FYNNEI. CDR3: CASSEGQISTYEQYF. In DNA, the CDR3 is TGTGCCAGCAGTGAAGGACAGATTAGTACCTACGAGCAGTACTTC. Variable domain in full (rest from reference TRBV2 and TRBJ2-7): EPEVTQTPSHQVTQMGQEVILRCVPISNHLYFYWYRQILGQKVEFLVSFYNNEISEKSEIFDDQFSVERPDGSNFTLKIRSTKLEDSAMYFCASSEGQISTYEQYFGPGTRLTVT.

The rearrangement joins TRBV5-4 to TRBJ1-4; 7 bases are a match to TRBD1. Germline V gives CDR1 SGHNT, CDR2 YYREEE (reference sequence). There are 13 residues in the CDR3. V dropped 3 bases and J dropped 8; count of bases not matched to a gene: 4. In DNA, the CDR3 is TGTGCCAGCAGCTACGGGGACAGCGAAAAACTGTTTTTT. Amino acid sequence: CASSYGDSEKLFF.

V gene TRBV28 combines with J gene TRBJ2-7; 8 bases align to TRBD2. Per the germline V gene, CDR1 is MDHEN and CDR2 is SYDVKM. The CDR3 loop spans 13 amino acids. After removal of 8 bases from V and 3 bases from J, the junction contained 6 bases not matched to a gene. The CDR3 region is CASGSGTDYEQYF. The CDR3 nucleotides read TGTGCCAGCGGTAGCGGGACTGACTACGAGCAGTACTTC.

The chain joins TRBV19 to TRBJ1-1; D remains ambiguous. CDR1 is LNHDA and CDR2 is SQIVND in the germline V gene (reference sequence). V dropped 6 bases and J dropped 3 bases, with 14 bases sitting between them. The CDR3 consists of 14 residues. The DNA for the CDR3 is TGTGCCAGTAGCCCCACAATGAGTCACACTGAAGCTTTCTTT. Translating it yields CASSPTMSHTEAFF.

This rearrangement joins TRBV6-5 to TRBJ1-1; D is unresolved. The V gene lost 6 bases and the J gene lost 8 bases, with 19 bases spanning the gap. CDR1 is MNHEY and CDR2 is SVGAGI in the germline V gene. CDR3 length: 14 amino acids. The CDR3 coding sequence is TGTGCCAGCAGCCTCGGAGGATTTCGGATGGAAGCTTTCTTT. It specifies CASSLGGFRMEAFF.

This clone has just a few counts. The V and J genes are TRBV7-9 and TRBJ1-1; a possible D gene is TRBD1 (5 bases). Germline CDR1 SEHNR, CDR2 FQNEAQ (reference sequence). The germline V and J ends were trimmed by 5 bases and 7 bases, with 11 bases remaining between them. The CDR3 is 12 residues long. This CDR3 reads CASSHQGVEAFF. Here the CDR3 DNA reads TGTGCCAGCAGCCATCAAGGGGTTGAAGCTTTCTTT.

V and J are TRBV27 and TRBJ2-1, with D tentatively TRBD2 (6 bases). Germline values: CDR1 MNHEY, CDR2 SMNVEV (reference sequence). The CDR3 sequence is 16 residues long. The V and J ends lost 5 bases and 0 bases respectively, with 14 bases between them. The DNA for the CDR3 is TGTGCCAGCAGTCCACCGGGAGCCAGCTCCTACAATGAGCAGTTCTTC. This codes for CASSPPGASSYNEQFF.

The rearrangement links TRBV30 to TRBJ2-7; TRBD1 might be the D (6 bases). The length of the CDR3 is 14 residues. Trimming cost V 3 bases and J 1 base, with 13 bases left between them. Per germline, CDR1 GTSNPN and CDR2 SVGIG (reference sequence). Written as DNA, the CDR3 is TGTGCCTGGAGCCGGGACATCCGATCCTACGAGCAGTACTTC. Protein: CAWSRDIRSYEQYF.

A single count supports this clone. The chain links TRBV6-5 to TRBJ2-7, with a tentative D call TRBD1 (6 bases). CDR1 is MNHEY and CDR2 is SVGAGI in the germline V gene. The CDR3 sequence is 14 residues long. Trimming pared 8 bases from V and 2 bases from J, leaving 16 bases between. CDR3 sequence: CASALMGHTYEQYF. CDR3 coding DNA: TGTGCCAGCGCGTTAATGGGACATACCTACGAGCAGTACTTC.

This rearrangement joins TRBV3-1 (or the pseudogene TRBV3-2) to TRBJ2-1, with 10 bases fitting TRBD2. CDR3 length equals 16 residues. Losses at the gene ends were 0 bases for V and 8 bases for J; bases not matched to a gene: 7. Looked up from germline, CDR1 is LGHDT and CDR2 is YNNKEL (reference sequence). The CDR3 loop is CASSQDGLAGEDEQFF. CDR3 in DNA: TGTGCCAGCAGCCAAGATGGCCTAGCGGGGGAGGATGAGCAGTTCTTC.

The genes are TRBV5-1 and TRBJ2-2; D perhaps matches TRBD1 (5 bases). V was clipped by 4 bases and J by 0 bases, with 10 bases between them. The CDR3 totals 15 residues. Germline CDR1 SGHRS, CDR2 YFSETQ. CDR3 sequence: CASSLTDANTGELFF. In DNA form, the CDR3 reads TGCGCCAGCAGCCTGACAGATGCGAACACCGGGGAGCTGTTTTTT.

The CDR3 nucleotides are TGTGCCAGCAGCTTAGGGGCTAGCGGGGAAGGTGCCAAAAACATTCAGTACTTC. This codes for CASSLGASGEGAKNIQYF. The rearrangement links TRBV11-2 to TRBJ2-4, with 9 bases aligning to TRBD2. V lost 1 base to trimming and J lost 1 base; unmatched junction nucleotides: 8. CDR3 size: 18 residues. CDR1 is SGHAT, CDR2 FQNNGV, per germline.

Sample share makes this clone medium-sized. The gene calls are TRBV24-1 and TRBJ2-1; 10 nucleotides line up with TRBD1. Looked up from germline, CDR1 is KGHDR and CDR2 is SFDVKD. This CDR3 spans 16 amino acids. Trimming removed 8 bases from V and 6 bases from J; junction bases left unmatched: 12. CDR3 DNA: TGTGCCACCATGACAGGGGGCGTCCCCCGGCTCAATGAGCAGTTCTTC. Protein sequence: CATMTGGVPRLNEQFF.